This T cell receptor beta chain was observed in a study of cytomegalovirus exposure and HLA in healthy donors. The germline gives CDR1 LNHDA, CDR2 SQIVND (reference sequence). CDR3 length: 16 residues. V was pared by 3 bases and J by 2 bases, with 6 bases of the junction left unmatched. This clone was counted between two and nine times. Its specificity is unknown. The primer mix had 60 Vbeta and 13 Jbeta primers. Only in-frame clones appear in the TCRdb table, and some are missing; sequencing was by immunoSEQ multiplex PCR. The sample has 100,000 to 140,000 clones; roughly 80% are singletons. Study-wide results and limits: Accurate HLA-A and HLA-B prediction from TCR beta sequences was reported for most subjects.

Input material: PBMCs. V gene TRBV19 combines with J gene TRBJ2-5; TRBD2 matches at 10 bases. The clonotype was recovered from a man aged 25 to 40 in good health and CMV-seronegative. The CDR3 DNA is TGTGCCAGTAGTATTACGTCTAGCGGGGGACAAGAGACCCAGTACTTC. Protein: CASSITSSGGQETQYF.